The rows below give T cell receptor beta chains drawn from one sample of a study of regulatory T cells in long-lasting Graves disease. TCRdb recomputed calls from the multiplex PCR reads with MiXCR, one row per CDR3 protein. There are some 330,000 distinct CDR3 sequences in the sample; 10% to 15% occur only once, and over 15% lies in the top ten. In addition, the sample was reused for a study of T cells in Graves' hyperthyroidism and ophthalmopathy.

The source was peripheral blood mononuclear cells (PBMCs), collected at new diagnosis, from a patient treated with antithyroid drugs. The origin of the receptors is a young woman with Graves disease. Both conserved end residues are part of each CDR3. The order of the fields is clone size, D gene, V gene, J gene, CDR3 DNA, CDR3 protein. A D gene is named only where the DNA matches it firmly. A clone size is listed for some rows: how often the clone was seen (once, few, many), or a class if it is expanded.

>many|TRBD2|TRBV20-1|TRBJ2-7
TGCAGTGCTAGACTGGGACTAGCGGGAAGCGTGCAGTACTTC
CSARLGLAGSVQYF
>few|TRBD1|TRBV20-1|TRBJ1-1
TGCAGTGCTAGAGAGGACAGGGTTTTAACTTTCTTT
CSAREDRVLTFF
>-|-|TRBV5-4|TRBJ2-2
TGTGCCAGCAGGGCGGGACAGAACACCGGGGAGCTGTTTTTT
CASRAGQNTGELFF
>many|-|TRBV20-1|TRBJ2-1
TGCAGTGCTAGGAATCCCTACAATGAGCAGTTCTTC
CSARNPYNEQFF
>few|TRBD2|TRBV6-1|TRBJ2-1
TGTGCCACCGGGGGGGGCTCCTACAATGAGCAGTTCTTC
CATGGGSYNEQFF
>many|TRBD2|TRBV12-3/TRBV12-4|TRBJ2-2
TGTGCCAGCAGCACTAGCGGGAGATACACCGGGGAGCTGTTTTTT
CASSTSGRYTGELFF
>many|TRBD1|TRBV6-1|TRBJ1-1
TGTGCCATCAGGATTTACAGGGGGAGGAACACTGAAGCTTTCTTT
CAIRIYRGRNTEAFF
>-|-|TRBV27|TRBJ2-2
TGTGCCAGCAGTTTACTGGCCACCGGGGAGCTGTTTTTT
CASSLLATGELFF
>few|TRBD2|TRBV12-3/TRBV12-4|TRBJ2-5
TGTGCCAGCGAGTACCGGGGGGGAGGAGAGACCCAGTACTTC
CASEYRGGGETQYF
>many|-|TRBV7-2|TRBJ2-2
TGTGCCAGCAGCCAGGGGTCCGGGGAGCTGTTTTTT
CASSQGSGELFF
>few|-|TRBV20-1|TRBJ1-1
TGCAGTGCTAGAGATACCATAAACACTGAAGCTTTCTTT
CSARDTINTEAFF
>few|-|TRBV5-6|TRBJ2-1
TGTGCCAGCAGCTTCGGGCGTCGTGATGAGCAGTTCTTC
CASSFGRRDEQFF
>-|TRBD2|TRBV12-5|TRBJ2-3
TGTGCTAGTGGTTTCTTAGCTAGCGGGCCCCCGGTGCAGTATTTT
CASGFLASGPPVQYF
>many|TRBD2|TRBV7-6|TRBJ2-3
TGTGCCAGCAGCTTACCGACTAGCGGGGCGGCCTCCCACACAGATACGCAGTATTTT
CASSLPTSGAASHTDTQYF
>-|-|TRBV6-9|TRBJ1-5
TGTGCCAGCAGTTATGGGGAAGTTGGCAATCAGCCCCAGCATTTT
CASSYGEVGNQPQHF
>many|TRBD2|TRBV7-2|TRBJ2-5
TGTGCCAGCAGCTTACCAGGACTAGCGGGGGCCAAAGAGACCCAGTACTTC
CASSLPGLAGAKETQYF
>many|-|TRBV7-9|TRBJ2-1
TGTGCCAGCAGCCCACTCGGTGAGCAGTTCTTC
CASSPLGEQFF
>-|-|TRBV25-1|TRBJ1-5
TGTGCCAGCAGTCCTAGGCCAATCTACCCCCAGCATTTT
CASSPRPIYPQHF
>many|-|TRBV4-2|TRBJ2-3
TGTGCCAGCAGCTCGGGGCTCTCGCCCTGGGATACGCAGTATTTT
CASSSGLSPWDTQYF
>many|-|TRBV7-2|TRBJ2-1
TGTGCCAGCAGCTTAGTGGTGGGCCGCAATGAGCAGTTCTTC
CASSLVVGRNEQFF
>few|-|TRBV6-2/TRBV6-3|TRBJ2-3
TGTGCCAGCAGCGGGGTTCTAGCTGAAAGAGATACGCAGTATTTT
CASSGVLAERDTQYF
>many|-|TRBV29-1|TRBJ2-1
TGCAGCGCCGAGGGTTGGATACCCTACAATGAGCAGTTCTTC
CSAEGWIPYNEQFF
>-|-|TRBV5-4|TRBJ1-5
TGTGCCAGCAGCTTGGGGGGTACAGACAATCAGCCCCAGCATTTT
CASSLGGTDNQPQHF
>many|-|TRBV6-9|TRBJ2-7
TGTGCCAGCAGTTGGGACTCCGACGTCTACGAGCAGTACTTC
CASSWDSDVYEQYF
>many|-|TRBV28|TRBJ2-1
TGTGCCAGCAGTCCCCCCCCCGGGACACCCCTTTGGAATGAGCAGTTCTTC
CASSPPPGTPLWNEQFF
>many|-|TRBV27|TRBJ1-2
TGTGCCAGCAGTTTCAGGGGCTACACCTTC
CASSFRGYTF
>many|-|TRBV9|TRBJ2-7
TGTGCCAGCAGCGTAGGGGTTTGGCAGGGTCACTACGAGCAGTACTTC
CASSVGVWQGHYEQYF
>many|-|TRBV18|TRBJ2-1
TGTGCCAGCTCACCGGGGGTCGCTGATGAGCAGTTCTTC
CASSPGVADEQFF
>-|TRBD1|TRBV12-3/TRBV12-4|TRBJ1-2
TGTGCCAGCAGCACCAGGGGGGGCGACTATGGCTACACCTTC
CASSTRGGDYGYTF
>-|-|TRBV10-3|TRBJ1-2
TGTGCCATCAGCCTCGGGACGGGTGGCTACACCTTC
CAISLGTGGYTF
>few|TRBD1|TRBV12-3/TRBV12-4|TRBJ1-2
TGTGCCAGTTGGACAGGTTCTAACTATGGCTACACCTTC
CASWTGSNYGYTF
>few|TRBD2|TRBV3-1|TRBJ2-3
TGTGCCAGCAGCCAAGATCTGGGACTAGCGGGAGATACGCAGTATTTT
CASSQDLGLAGDTQYF
>many|-|TRBV20-1|TRBJ2-1
TGCAGTGCTAGATTCCAGAGCTCCTACAATGAGCAGTTCTTC
CSARFQSSYNEQFF
>few|TRBD2|TRBV9|TRBJ2-1
TGTGCCAGCAGCGTAGAGGGTAGCGGGGGATCCTACAATGAGCAGTTCTTC
CASSVEGSGGSYNEQFF
>-|-|TRBV18|TRBJ1-5
TGTGCCAGCTCACCTCCTCTACACAGGGCCACCCAGCCCCAGCATTTT
CASSPPLHRATQPQHF
>many|TRBD1|TRBV11-3|TRBJ2-5
TGTGCCAGCAGTCTTACCGGGACAGGCCAAAGAGAGACCCAGTACTTC
CASSLTGTGQRETQYF
>many|-|TRBV29-1|TRBJ1-1
TGCAGCGTCGGTGGGCACGCGAACACTGAAGCTTTCTTT
CSVGGHANTEAFF
>many|-|TRBV7-9|TRBJ2-3
TGTGCCAGCGGACCTTGGGACGGTGGGGCAGATACGCAGTATTTT
CASGPWDGGADTQYF
>many|-|TRBV28|TRBJ2-5
TGTGCCAGCAGTTTATATAGCGAGACCCAGTACTTC
CASSLYSETQYF
>few|TRBD1|TRBV20-1|TRBJ2-5
TGCAGTGCTCGACAGGGTACCGAAGAGACCCAGTACTTC
CSARQGTEETQYF
>many|-|TRBV11-2|TRBJ2-1
TGTGCCAGCAGCTTAGATCTATCGGGGTTCTTCAAATTAGTCCATGAGCAGTTCTTC
CASSLDLSGFFKLVHEQFF
>-|-|TRBV6-2/TRBV6-3|TRBJ2-7
TGTGCCAGCAGCTCCCGGGCCCGCTGGGGACCCTACAACGAGCAGTACTTC
CASSSRARWGPYNEQYF
>-|TRBD2|TRBV27|TRBJ2-7
TGTGCCAGCAGTTTTACTAGCGGGATAGCGTACGAGCAGTACTTC
CASSFTSGIAYEQYF
>few|-|TRBV4-1|TRBJ2-3
TGCGCCAGCAGCCAAAGACCACAAGATCGATACGGGGCAGGTGGAGAATCGGATACGCAGTATTTT
CASSQRPQDRYGAGGESDTQYF
>many|TRBD2|TRBV29-1|TRBJ2-1
TGCAGCGTTGGTGGACTAGCGGACAATGAGCAGTTCTTC
CSVGGLADNEQFF
>-|-|TRBV4-1|TRBJ2-3
TGCGCCAGCAGGCAAGATACCCCCTTGAGTTGGAGGGTCGGAGCAGATACGCAGTATTTT
CASRQDTPLSWRVGADTQYF
>many|TRBD1|TRBV7-9|TRBJ2-2
TGTGCCAGCAGCTTCCTGGGACAGTACACCGGGGAGCTGTTTTTT
CASSFLGQYTGELFF
>-|-|TRBV10-3|TRBJ2-5
TGTGCCATCGCCGGTGGGGGCAGCCTTCAAGAGACCCAGTACTTC
CAIAGGGSLQETQYF
>many|TRBD1|TRBV11-2|TRBJ2-7
TGTGCCAGCAGCTTAGATCGGTCCAGTCTCGAAGGGGGCCCCTTACCCTACGAGCAGTACTTC
CASSLDRSSLEGGPLPYEQYF
>few|-|TRBV19|TRBJ2-2
TGTGCCAGTAGGAACTGGAAAAGGGGGGTTACCGGGGAGCTGTTTTTT
CASRNWKRGVTGELFF
>many|-|TRBV6-2/TRBV6-3|TRBJ2-3
TGTGCCAGCAGTCCGAGGGGCACAGATACGCAGTATTTT
CASSPRGTDTQYF
>many|-|TRBV20-1|TRBJ2-2
TGCAGTGCTAGAGGGCCAGGGAACACCGGGGAGCTGTTTTTT
CSARGPGNTGELFF